This TCR beta chain was identified during a study of OX40 agonist ivuxolimab in advanced cancers. For the study at large: Patients in dose escalation had liver, melanoma, kidney or head and neck cancers.

The repertoire was sequenced with immunoSEQ multiplex PCR; TCRdb's copy has only in-frame clones and lacks some. Of tens of thousands of clones in the sample, 86% were seen once. This CDR3 comprises 15 residues. Germline assignment: CDR1 MNHNY and CDR2 SVGAGI (reference sequence). The germline V and J ends were trimmed by 2 bases and 2 bases, with 11 bases remaining between them. This clone was recorded only once. This TCR was sampled from an adult with an advanced solid tumor such as melanoma, head and neck, liver or kidney cancer. The rearrangement uses TRBV6-6 and TRBJ2-3, with D perhaps TRBD1 or TRBD2 (6 bases each). Sequencing was performed on CD4+ or CD8+ T cells sorted from blood, taken in a trial of the OX40 agonist ivuxolimab. CDR3 residues: CASSYVTGATDTQYF. For the CDR3, the DNA is TGTGCCAGCAGTTACGTTACGGGGGCCACAGATACGCAGTATTTT.